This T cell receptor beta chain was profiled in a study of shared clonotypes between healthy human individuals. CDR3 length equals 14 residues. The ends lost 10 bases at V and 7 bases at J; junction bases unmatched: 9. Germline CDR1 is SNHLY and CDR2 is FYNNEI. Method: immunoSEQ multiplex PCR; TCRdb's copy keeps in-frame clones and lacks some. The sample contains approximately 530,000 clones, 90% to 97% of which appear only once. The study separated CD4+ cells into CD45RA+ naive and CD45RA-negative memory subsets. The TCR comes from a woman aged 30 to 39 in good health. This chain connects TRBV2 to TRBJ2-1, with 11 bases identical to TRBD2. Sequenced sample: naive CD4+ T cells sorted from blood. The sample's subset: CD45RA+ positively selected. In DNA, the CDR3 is TGTGCCACACAACTAGCGGGAGAATGGAATGAGCAGTTCTTC. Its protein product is CATQLAGEWNEQFF.